This is a list of T cell receptor beta chains from one sample in a study of blood T cell repertoires in COVID-19. Measured with immunoSEQ multiplex PCR; TCRdb has only the in-frame clones, and not every one. The sample contains roughly 120,000 clones, roughly 88% of which appear only once. The sequenced material came from peripheral blood. These TCRs come from a woman in her seventies who had recovered from COVID-19. The CDR3 runs from the conserved cysteine through the conserved F or W. The D gene is left open where the match is weak. For some rows the clone size is stated as once, few or many, or as a class when expanded; others skip it.

v_call: TRBV24-1
d_call: .
j_call: TRBJ1-5
clone_size: .
cdr3_nt: TGTGCCACCAGTATTTTGGGACTCCGATCCGGTCAGCCCCAGCATTTT
cdr3_aa: CATSILGLRSGQPQHF

v_call: TRBV2
d_call: .
j_call: TRBJ1-5
clone_size: .
cdr3_nt: TGTGCCAGCAGTGAAAGGCAGGGGTATGGGAATCAGCCCCAGCATTTT
cdr3_aa: CASSERQGYGNQPQHF

v_call: TRBV10-3
d_call: .
j_call: TRBJ2-2
clone_size: .
cdr3_nt: TGTGCCATCAGGGGACTGAGTACCGGGGAGCTGTTTTTT
cdr3_aa: CAIRGLSTGELFF

v_call: TRBV24-1
d_call: .
j_call: TRBJ1-5
clone_size: .
cdr3_nt: TGTGCCACCAGCGACAGTTATAGCAATCAGCCCCAGCATTTT
cdr3_aa: CATSDSYSNQPQHF

v_call: TRBV9
d_call: TRBD2
j_call: TRBJ2-5
clone_size: few
cdr3_nt: TGTGCCAGCAGCGTCGGGACTAGAGTCGAGACCCAGTACTTC
cdr3_aa: CASSVGTRVETQYF

v_call: TRBV24-1
d_call: .
j_call: TRBJ1-5
clone_size: .
cdr3_nt: TGTGCCACCAGTGATTTTAGCAGGGGTGGCAATCAGCCCCAGCATTTT
cdr3_aa: CATSDFSRGGNQPQHF

v_call: TRBV7-2
d_call: .
j_call: TRBJ2-5
clone_size: .
cdr3_nt: TGTGCCAGCAGCTTAGGGGGCCCCACCCAAGAGACCCAGTACTTC
cdr3_aa: CASSLGGPTQETQYF

v_call: TRBV11-2
d_call: .
j_call: TRBJ1-5
clone_size: once
cdr3_nt: TGTGCCAGCAGCTTACGACACAATCAGCCCCAGCATTTT
cdr3_aa: CASSLRHNQPQHF

v_call: TRBV18
d_call: .
j_call: TRBJ1-4
clone_size: .
cdr3_nt: TGTGCCAGCTCACCCCAGGGATCAGTTAATGAAAAACTGTTTTTT
cdr3_aa: CASSPQGSVNEKLFF

v_call: TRBV19
d_call: .
j_call: TRBJ1-5
clone_size: .
cdr3_nt: TGTGCCAGCACAGACAGAGCGGGCGCTGGCAATCAGCCCCAGCATTTT
cdr3_aa: CASTDRAGAGNQPQHF

v_call: TRBV28
d_call: .
j_call: TRBJ1-4
clone_size: .
cdr3_nt: TGTGCCAGCAGTTTAGTCGCGGCTGGCGCAACTAATGAAAAACTGTTTTTT
cdr3_aa: CASSLVAAGATNEKLFF

v_call: TRBV7-9
d_call: .
j_call: TRBJ1-4
clone_size: few
cdr3_nt: TGTGCCAGCAGCTTGAGTGAAAAACTGTTTTTT
cdr3_aa: CASSLSEKLFF

v_call: TRBV6-5
d_call: .
j_call: TRBJ2-7
clone_size: .
cdr3_nt: TGTGCCAGCAGTTCCGACAGCTACGAGCAGTACTTC
cdr3_aa: CASSSDSYEQYF

v_call: TRBV7-9
d_call: TRBD2
j_call: TRBJ2-3
clone_size: .
cdr3_nt: TGTGCCAGCAGCTTAGTCAGGGCTAGCGGGAAGGATACGCAGTATTTT
cdr3_aa: CASSLVRASGKDTQYF

v_call: TRBV2
d_call: .
j_call: TRBJ2-7
clone_size: .
cdr3_nt: TGTGCCAGCAAGGGGCGGCCCGATACAAACTACGAGCAGTACTTC
cdr3_aa: CASKGRPDTNYEQYF

v_call: TRBV13
d_call: .
j_call: TRBJ2-7
clone_size: .
cdr3_nt: TGTGCCAGCAGCCCCCTGGTTCTCGGGAGTACATCGGGCGAGCAGTACTTC
cdr3_aa: CASSPLVLGSTSGEQYF

v_call: TRBV6-5
d_call: TRBD2
j_call: TRBJ2-7
clone_size: once
cdr3_nt: TGTGCCAGCAGCCCGGGACTAGCGTTTATCTACGAGCAGTACTTC
cdr3_aa: CASSPGLAFIYEQYF

v_call: TRBV7-2
d_call: .
j_call: TRBJ1-2
clone_size: .
cdr3_nt: TGTGCCAGCAGCTTAGGGCGGAACTATGGCTACACCTTC
cdr3_aa: CASSLGRNYGYTF

v_call: TRBV24-1
d_call: TRBD1
j_call: TRBJ2-1
clone_size: .
cdr3_nt: TGTGCCACCAGTGATGTAGGGACAGGGGTGACTGAGCAGTTCTTC
cdr3_aa: CATSDVGTGVTEQFF

v_call: TRBV30
d_call: .
j_call: TRBJ1-1
clone_size: .
cdr3_nt: TGTGCCTGGAGTGGACAATCGAACACTGAAGCTTTCTTT
cdr3_aa: CAWSGQSNTEAFF

v_call: TRBV6-5
d_call: TRBD1
j_call: TRBJ1-1
clone_size: .
cdr3_nt: TGTGCCAGCAGTTGGACAGGGGGCACCACTGAAGCTTTCTTT
cdr3_aa: CASSWTGGTTEAFF

v_call: TRBV28
d_call: .
j_call: TRBJ1-5
clone_size: .
cdr3_nt: TGTGCCAGCAGTTTGAGTTCGGGGACATATAGCAATCAGCCCCAGCATTTT
cdr3_aa: CASSLSSGTYSNQPQHF

v_call: TRBV7-6
d_call: TRBD2
j_call: TRBJ2-2
clone_size: .
cdr3_nt: TGTGCCAGCAGCTCCCTGCTAGGAGCTAGCGGAGCTCCCACCGGGGAGCTGTTTTTT
cdr3_aa: CASSSLLGASGAPTGELFF

v_call: TRBV7-2
d_call: TRBD2
j_call: TRBJ2-7
clone_size: .
cdr3_nt: TGTGCCAGCAGCTTCCGACTAGCGGGGGTCTCCTACGAGCAGTACTTC
cdr3_aa: CASSFRLAGVSYEQYF

v_call: TRBV6-5
d_call: .
j_call: TRBJ2-2
clone_size: few
cdr3_nt: TGTGCCAGCAGTTACCTGGGAGGGGGGTACACCGGGGAGCTGTTTTTT
cdr3_aa: CASSYLGGGYTGELFF

v_call: TRBV24-1
d_call: .
j_call: TRBJ1-4
clone_size: .
cdr3_nt: TGTGCCACCAGTGACGGCGGGGCGACTAAGAAAGAAAAACTGTTTTTT
cdr3_aa: CATSDGGATKKEKLFF

v_call: TRBV11-3
d_call: TRBD2
j_call: TRBJ2-5
clone_size: once
cdr3_nt: TGTGCCAGCAGCCGAACTAGCGGGGGAGAGACCCAGTACTTC
cdr3_aa: CASSRTSGGETQYF

v_call: TRBV7-3
d_call: TRBD1
j_call: TRBJ2-1
clone_size: .
cdr3_nt: TGTGCCAGCAGCCGTGAGGGGACAGGGGTCTACAATGAGCAGTTCTTC
cdr3_aa: CASSREGTGVYNEQFF

v_call: TRBV5-4
d_call: .
j_call: TRBJ1-6
clone_size: .
cdr3_nt: TGTGCCAGCAGCTTGGACAGGTATAATTCACCCCTCCACTTT
cdr3_aa: CASSLDRYNSPLHF